The 29 T cell receptor beta chains below all came from one sample that was sequenced in a study of blood T cell repertoires in COVID-19. The table came from immunoSEQ multiplex PCR; TCRdb's copy has only in-frame clones and leaves some out. This sample has about 44,000 clones, with about 87% found just once. Sequenced material: peripheral blood. The receptors stem from a woman aged 40 to 55 with acute or convalescent COVID-19.

The chain carries TRBV28 and TRBJ2-6; the D is unclear. The CDR3 has 14 amino acids. V was shortened by 5 bases and J by 2 bases, with 7 bases between the two germline ends. Per the germline V gene, CDR1 is MDHEN and CDR2 is SYDVKM. The CDR3 DNA reads TGTGCCAGCAGTGCCCCTACTGGGGCCAACGTCCTGACTTTC. This translates into CASSAPTGANVLTF.

V and J are TRBV27 and TRBJ1-6; tentatively, D is TRBD1 (5 bases). This CDR3 comprises 15 residues. Trimming cost V 5 bases and J 7 bases, with 15 bases left between them. Germline loops: CDR1 MNHEY, CDR2 SMNVEV (reference sequence). CDR3 sequence reads: CASSGQGEINSPLHF. The DNA for the CDR3 is TGTGCCAGCAGTGGGCAGGGCGAAATCAATTCACCCCTCCACTTT.

The CDR3 is CASSLPTANTEAFF. CDR3 nucleotide sequence: TGTGCCAGCAGTTTGCCCACAGCGAACACTGAAGCTTTCTTT. This chain links TRBV13 with TRBJ1-1; the D is unclear. V gave up 6 bases and J gave up 1 base, with 12 bases separating them. CDR1 is PRHDT and CDR2 is FYEKMQ in the germline V gene (reference sequence). The CDR3 spans 14 residues.

V usage is TRBV5-6 and J usage is TRBJ2-6, with D possibly being TRBD1 (6 bases). CDR3 length: 19 residues. With 0 bases removed from V and 1 base from J, the gap between germline ends came to 17 bases. The V gene's germline CDR1 is SGHDT and CDR2 YYEEEE. CDR3 bases: TGTGCCAGCAGCTTGGTTGTCGGACAGCTATCTTCTGGGGCCAACGTCCTGACTTTC. It encodes CASSLVVGQLSSGANVLTF.

The chain is built from TRBV19 and TRBJ1-5; D is possibly TRBD1 (6 bases). This CDR3 region has 13 residues. CDR1 LNHDA and CDR2 SQIVND come from the germline V gene (reference sequence). Between the trimmed V and J ends, which lost 8 bases and 4 bases, there was a span of 12 bases. CDR3: CASEQGQNQPQHF. CDR3 coding DNA: TGTGCCAGTGAACAGGGCCAAAATCAGCCCCAGCATTTT.

The chain recombines TRBV4-1 with TRBJ2-3, with TRBD2 matching over 10 bases. Germline V gene sequence: CDR1 MGHRA, CDR2 YSYEKL. The CDR3 is 14 amino acids. The V and J ends lost 10 bases and 3 bases, in that order; junction bases with no gene match: 7. The chain's CDR3 is CATEEREGTDTQYF. The CDR3 coding sequence is TGCGCCACCGAAGAGCGGGAGGGTACAGATACGCAGTATTTT.

This clone was seen a single time. The CDR3 spells CASSRSPGTGDAGELFF. DNA for the CDR3: TGTGCCAGCAGCCGGTCTCCCGGGACAGGGGACGCCGGGGAGCTGTTTTTT. V usage is TRBV7-3 and J usage is TRBJ2-2; 10 bases match TRBD1. The CDR3 totals 17 residues. After removal of 5 bases from V and 6 bases from J, the junction contained 12 bases not matched to a gene. Germline CDR1 and CDR2: SGHTA and FQGTGA.

V gene TRBV7-2 combines with J gene TRBJ2-3; no firm D call. The V gene lost 2 bases and the J gene lost 6 bases, with 9 bases spanning the gap. Germline V gene data show CDR1 as SGHTA and CDR2 as FQGNSA. This CDR3 has 13 residues. The CDR3 spells CASSLLLLDTQYF. CDR3 coding DNA: TGTGCCAGCAGCTTATTATTATTGGATACGCAGTATTTT.

The chain has TRBV7-9 and TRBJ1-3; TRBD1 matches at 8 bases. The germline CDR1 and CDR2 sequences are SEHNR and FQNEAQ (reference sequence). This CDR3 is 14 amino acids long. V lost 3 bases to trimming and J lost 6 bases; unmatched junction nucleotides: 4. The CDR3 loop reads CASSLDRATNTIYF. CDR3 nucleotides: TGTGCCAGCAGCTTGGACAGGGCGACAAACACCATATATTTT.

The chain uses TRBV5-6 and TRBJ2-3; D is unresolved. This CDR3 has 16 amino acids. V gave up 3 bases and J gave up 1 base, with 15 bases separating them. The germline V gene encodes CDR1 SGHDT and CDR2 YYEEEE. This CDR3 reads CASSSETRLGTDTQYF. DNA of the CDR3: TGTGCCAGCAGCTCGGAGACGCGACTTGGCACAGATACGCAGTATTTT.

The chain combines TRBV20-1 with TRBJ2-2, with D maybe TRBD2 (6 bases). V was clipped by 3 bases and J by 1 base, with 9 bases between them. The CDR3 covers 14 residues. Germline-derived CDR1 and CDR2 are DFQATT and SNEGSKA (reference sequence). CDR3 amino acids: CSASFGGNTGELFF. The CDR3 DNA follows: TGCAGTGCTAGTTTCGGGGGGAACACCGGGGAGCTGTTTTTT.

The genes are TRBV9 and TRBJ2-3, with TRBD2 matching over 7 bases. The CDR3 sequence is 17 residues long. V lost 5 bases, J lost 3 bases, and 15 bases stayed unmatched. Germline loops: CDR1 SGDLS, CDR2 YYNGEE. The CDR3 sequence is CASSAAGSGGLTDTQYF. CDR3 DNA sequence: TGTGCCAGCAGTGCCGCGGGTTCGGGAGGACTTACAGATACGCAGTATTTT.

This sequence joins TRBV7-9 and TRBJ2-3; 10 bases map to TRBD1. The V and J ends lost 1 base and 1 base, in that order; junction bases with no gene match: 5. The germline V gene encodes CDR1 SEHNR and CDR2 FQNEAQ (reference sequence). The CDR3 contains 17 residues. Here the CDR3 reads CASSLGGQGVGTDTQYF. DNA for the CDR3: TGTGCCAGCAGCTTAGGAGGACAGGGGGTAGGCACAGATACGCAGTATTTT.

The rearrangement uses TRBV28 and TRBJ2-7, with TRBD1 identical over 8 bases. With V trimmed by 4 bases and J by 3 bases, 8 bases remained unmatched. Germline CDR1 and CDR2: MDHEN and SYDVKM. The CDR3 totals 15 residues. CDR3: CASSSPGQGSYEQYF. CDR3 DNA sequence: TGTGCCAGCAGTTCCCCTGGACAGGGTAGCTACGAGCAGTACTTC.

This chain joins TRBV28 and TRBJ1-1; TRBD1 matches at 9 bases. CDR1 is MDHEN and CDR2 is SYDVKM in the germline V gene. CDR3 size: 13 residues. Trimming took 6 bases from V and 4 from J; bases not matched to a gene: 3. The CDR3 bases are TGTGCCAGCAGACTACAGGGGGCCACTGAAGCTTTCTTT. It translates to CASRLQGATEAFF. The whole variable domain, remainder taken from reference TRBV28 and TRBJ1-1, is DVKVTQSSRYLVKRTGEKVFLECVQDMDHENMFWYRQDPGLGLRLIYFSYDVKMKEKGDIPEGYSVSREKKERFSLILESASTNQTSMYLCASRLQGATEAFFGQGTRLTVV.

The chain uses TRBV5-1 and TRBJ1-5, with TRBD1 identical over 8 bases. The germline CDR1 and CDR2 sequences are SGHRS and YFSETQ. This CDR3 region has 13 residues. With 5 bases clipped from V and 7 bases from J, the junction kept 5 bases outside the gene matches. CDR3 sequence reads: CASSLQGGQPQHF. CDR3 in DNA: TGCGCCAGCAGTCTACAGGGGGGGCAGCCCCAGCATTTT.

This chain links TRBV4-3 with TRBJ1-5, with 8 nucleotides matching TRBD1. This CDR3 has 17 residues. In germline, CDR1 is LGHNA, CDR2 YSLEER. After removal of 0 bases from V and 5 bases from J, the junction contained 9 bases not matched to a gene. The CDR3 reads CASSQDSRGTGDQPQHF. The CDR3 DNA is TGCGCCAGCAGCCAAGATTCTAGAGGGACAGGCGATCAGCCCCAGCATTTT.

This chain links TRBV9 with TRBJ1-3, with D uncertain. V lost 0 bases and J 0 bases, leaving 19 bases between the germline ends. This CDR3 is 19 amino acids long. Germline CDR1 is SGDLS and CDR2 is YYNGEE. The CDR3 coding sequence is TGTGCCAGCAGCGTAGCCGGGAGGGCTGATGCTTACTCTGGAAACACCATATATTTT. The encoded protein is CASSVAGRADAYSGNTIYF.

The CDR3 spells CASSPGTAYEQYF. The CDR3 DNA is TGTGCCAGCTCACCGGGGACTGCCTACGAGCAGTACTTC. The J gene is TRBJ2-7, the V gene TRBV18; weak D call: TRBD2 (6 bases). V was clipped by 3 bases and J by 2 bases, with 8 bases between them. This CDR3 has 13 residues. Germline-derived CDR1 and CDR2 are KGHSH and LQKENI.

The chain employs TRBV7-2 and TRBJ2-3; 9 bases fit TRBD2. With V trimmed by 2 bases and J by 8 bases, 8 bases remained unmatched. Germline loops: CDR1 SGHTA, CDR2 FQGNSA. The CDR3 consists of 15 residues. The CDR3 nucleotides are TGTGCCAGCAGCTTAAAAGGCGGGGGGGCAGGTACGCAGTATTTT. It encodes CASSLKGGGAGTQYF.

The chain joins TRBV30 to TRBJ1-2; 7 bases are shared with TRBD1. This CDR3 is 13 amino acids long. Looked up from germline, CDR1 is GTSNPN and CDR2 is SVGIG (reference sequence). CDR3 sequence (DNA): TGTGCTGCTACAGGGGCGGGGGGCTATGGCTACACCTTC. Its protein is CAATGAGGYGYTF.

V is TRBV25-1 and J is TRBJ1-3; D may be TRBD1 (5 bases). Germline CDR1 is MGHDK and CDR2 is SYGVNS. The CDR3 extends over 17 amino acids. Between the trimmed V and J ends, which lost 8 bases and 0 bases, there was a span of 20 bases. In DNA, the CDR3 is TGTGCCAGCGGGGGGTTAGGGGCAGCCGGCTCTGGAAACACCATATATTTT. This translates into CASGGLGAAGSGNTIYF.

This chain links TRBV6-1 with TRBJ1-6; no clear D. Per germline, CDR1 MNHNS and CDR2 SASEGT. The length of the CDR3 is 15 residues. V was cut by 3 bases and J by 3 bases, with 9 bases left in between. Written as DNA, the CDR3 is TGTGCCAGCAGTGACAATCGCAGCTATAATTCACCCCTCCACTTT. Translated: CASSDNRSYNSPLHF.

The chain has TRBV2 and TRBJ1-4; TRBD1 matches 7 bases. The CDR3 consists of 14 residues. Germline loops: CDR1 SNHLY, CDR2 FYNNEI. After removal of 6 bases from V and 4 bases from J, the junction contained 5 bases not matched to a gene. The CDR3 is CASRETGNNEKLFF. The CDR3, as DNA: TGTGCCAGCAGGGAGACAGGGAATAATGAAAAACTGTTTTTT.

V gene TRBV6-8 combines with J gene TRBJ2-3; TRBD2 aligns across 10 bases. Germline loops: CDR1 MNHGY, CDR2 SAAAGT. The V segment lost 2 bases and the J segment 4 bases; nucleotides outside the gene matches: 6. This CDR3 is built from 16 residues. CDR3 sequence: CASSYERGGRADTQYF. CDR3 sequence (DNA): TGTGCCAGCAGTTACGAGCGGGGGGGCAGGGCAGATACGCAGTATTTT.

This clone was seen just once. The J gene is TRBJ2-1, the V gene TRBV5-1; TRBD1 agrees at 10 bases. The CDR3 sequence is 15 residues long. With 4 bases clipped from V and 7 bases from J, the junction kept 8 bases outside the gene matches. Germline V gene lookup returns CDR1 SGHRS and CDR2 YFSETQ. The CDR3 loop reads CASSEGQGRGNEQFF. CDR3 DNA: TGCGCCAGCAGCGAGGGACAGGGGAGAGGGAATGAGCAGTTCTTC.

J is TRBJ1-4 and V is TRBV25-1; D gene uncertain. The germline V gene has CDR1 MGHDK and CDR2 SYGVNS. V lost 1 base and J lost 0, with 6 bases in between. The CDR3 extends over 15 amino acids. The CDR3 is CASSELSATNEKLFF. Here the CDR3 DNA reads TGTGCCAGCAGTGAATTATCTGCAACTAATGAAAAACTGTTTTTT.

The chain recombines TRBV25-1 with TRBJ1-4; 9 bases are a match to TRBD1. CDR1 is MGHDK and CDR2 is SYGVNS in the germline V gene. The CDR3 has 15 amino acids. The trim removed 5 bases at V and 2 bases at J, leaving 3 bases unmatched. The CDR3 sequence: CASSPGTGTNEKLFF. CDR3 in DNA: TGTGCCAGCAGTCCCGGGACAGGGACTAATGAAAAACTGTTTTTT.

The genes are TRBV5-1 and TRBJ1-5; TRBD1 might be the D (5 bases). The V and J ends lost 1 base and 4 bases respectively, with 15 bases between them. The CDR3 has 16 residues. Germline loops: CDR1 SGHRS, CDR2 YFSETQ. The CDR3 DNA sequence: TGCGCCAGCAGCTTGTCCGCGGGGGTAGGAAATCAGCCCCAGCATTTT. Encoded protein: CASSLSAGVGNQPQHF.